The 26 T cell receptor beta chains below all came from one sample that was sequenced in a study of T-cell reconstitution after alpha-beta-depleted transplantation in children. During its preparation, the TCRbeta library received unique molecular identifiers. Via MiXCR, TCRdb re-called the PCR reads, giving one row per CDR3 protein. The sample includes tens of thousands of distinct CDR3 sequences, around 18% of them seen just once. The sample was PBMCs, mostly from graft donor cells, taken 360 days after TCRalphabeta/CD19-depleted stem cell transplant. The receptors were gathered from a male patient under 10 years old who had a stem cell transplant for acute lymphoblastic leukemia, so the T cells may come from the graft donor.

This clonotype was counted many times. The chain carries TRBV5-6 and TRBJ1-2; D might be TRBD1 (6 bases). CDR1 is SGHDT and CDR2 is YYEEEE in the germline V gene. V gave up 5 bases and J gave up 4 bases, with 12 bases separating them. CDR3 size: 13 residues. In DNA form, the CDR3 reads TGTGCCAGCAGGCGGACAGCTATCTATGGCTACACCTTC. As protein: CASRRTAIYGYTF.

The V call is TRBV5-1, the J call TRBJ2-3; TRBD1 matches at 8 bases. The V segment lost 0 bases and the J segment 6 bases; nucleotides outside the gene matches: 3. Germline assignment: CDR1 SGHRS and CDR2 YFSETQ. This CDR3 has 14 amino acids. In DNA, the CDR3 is TGCGCCAGCAGCTTGGCCAGGGGGCAGGATACGCAGTATTTT. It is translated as CASSLARGQDTQYF. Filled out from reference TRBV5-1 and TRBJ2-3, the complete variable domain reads KAGVTQTPRYLIKTRGQQVTLSCSPISGHRSVSWYQQTPGQGLQFLFEYFSETQRNKGNFPGRFSGRQFSNSRSEMNVSTLELGDSALYLCASSLARGQDTQYFGPGTRLTVL.

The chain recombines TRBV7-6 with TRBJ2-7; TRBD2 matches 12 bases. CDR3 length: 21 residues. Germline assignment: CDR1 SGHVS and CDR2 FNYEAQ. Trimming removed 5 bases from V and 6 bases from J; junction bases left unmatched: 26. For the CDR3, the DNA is TGTGCCAGCAGCCTGTTCCCCCCGACTAGCGGGAGCCACATATGGACCTCCGAGCAGTACTTC. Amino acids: CASSLFPPTSGSHIWTSEQYF.

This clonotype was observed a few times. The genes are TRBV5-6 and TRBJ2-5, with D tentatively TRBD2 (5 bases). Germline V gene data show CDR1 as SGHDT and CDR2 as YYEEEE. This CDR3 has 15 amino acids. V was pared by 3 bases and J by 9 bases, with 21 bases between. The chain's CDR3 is CASSSGGITVRAQYF. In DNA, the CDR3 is TGTGCCAGCAGCTCTGGCGGAATAACCGTGAGGGCCCAGTACTTC. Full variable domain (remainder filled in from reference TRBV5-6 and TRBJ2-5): DAGVTQSPTHLIKTRGQQVTLRCSPKSGHDTVSWYQQALGQGPQFIFQYYEEEERQRGNFPDRFSGHQFPNYSSELNVNALLLGDSALYLCASSSGGITVRAQYFGPGTRLLVL.

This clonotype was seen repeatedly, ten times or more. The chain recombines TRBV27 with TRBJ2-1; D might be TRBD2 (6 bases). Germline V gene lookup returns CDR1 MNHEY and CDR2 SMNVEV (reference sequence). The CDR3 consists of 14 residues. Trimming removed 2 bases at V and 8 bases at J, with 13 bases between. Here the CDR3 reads CASSLRLASDEQFF. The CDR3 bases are TGTGCCAGCAGTTTACGTCTAGCGAGCGATGAGCAGTTCTTC.

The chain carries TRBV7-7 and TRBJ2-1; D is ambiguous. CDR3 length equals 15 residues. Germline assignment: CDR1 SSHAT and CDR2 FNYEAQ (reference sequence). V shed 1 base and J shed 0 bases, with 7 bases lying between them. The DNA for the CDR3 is TGTGCCAGCAGCTTAGACACGGGCTCCTACAATGAGCAGTTCTTC. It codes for CASSLDTGSYNEQFF.

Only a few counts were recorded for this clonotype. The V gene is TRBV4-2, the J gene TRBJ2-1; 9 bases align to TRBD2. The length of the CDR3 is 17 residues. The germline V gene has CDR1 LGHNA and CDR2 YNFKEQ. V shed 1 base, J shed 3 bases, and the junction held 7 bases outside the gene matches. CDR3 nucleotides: TGTGCCAGCAGCCAAGGGCCACTAGCGGGCAACTACAATGAGCAGTTCTTC. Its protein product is CASSQGPLAGNYNEQFF.

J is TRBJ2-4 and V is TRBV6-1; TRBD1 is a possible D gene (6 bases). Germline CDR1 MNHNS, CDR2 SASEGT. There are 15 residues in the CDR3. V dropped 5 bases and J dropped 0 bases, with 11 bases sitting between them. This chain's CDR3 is CASSRGILAKNIQYF. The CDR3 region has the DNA TGTGCCAGCAGTAGGGGGATTCTAGCCAAAAACATTCAGTACTTC.

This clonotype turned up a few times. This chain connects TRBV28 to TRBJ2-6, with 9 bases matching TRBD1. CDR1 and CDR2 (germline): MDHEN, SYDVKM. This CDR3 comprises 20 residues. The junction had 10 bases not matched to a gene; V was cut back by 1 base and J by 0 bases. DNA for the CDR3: TGTGCCAGCAGTTTATACTACTCCGGGACAGGGCGCTCTGGGGCCAACGTCCTGACTTTC. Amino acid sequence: CASSLYYSGTGRSGANVLTF.

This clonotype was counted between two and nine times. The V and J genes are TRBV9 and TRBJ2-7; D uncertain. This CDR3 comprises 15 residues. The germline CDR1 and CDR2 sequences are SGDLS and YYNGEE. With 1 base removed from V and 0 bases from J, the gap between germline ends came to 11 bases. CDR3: CASSVNSLSSYEQYF. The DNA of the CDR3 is TGTGCCAGCAGCGTAAACAGCCTGAGCTCCTACGAGCAGTACTTC.

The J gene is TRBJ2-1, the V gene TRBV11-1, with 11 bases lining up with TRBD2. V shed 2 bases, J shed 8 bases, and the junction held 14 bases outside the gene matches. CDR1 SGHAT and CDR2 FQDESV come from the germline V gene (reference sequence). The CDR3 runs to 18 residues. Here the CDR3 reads CASSLSLHILAGVYEQFF. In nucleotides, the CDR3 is TGTGCCAGCAGCTTAAGCCTCCACATACTAGCGGGAGTCTATGAGCAGTTCTTC.

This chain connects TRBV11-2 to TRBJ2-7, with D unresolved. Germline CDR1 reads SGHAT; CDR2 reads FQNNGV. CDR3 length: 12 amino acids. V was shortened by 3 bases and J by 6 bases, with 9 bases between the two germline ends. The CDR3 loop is CASSLARFEQYF. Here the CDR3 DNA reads TGTGCCAGCAGCTTGGCTAGATTCGAGCAGTACTTC.

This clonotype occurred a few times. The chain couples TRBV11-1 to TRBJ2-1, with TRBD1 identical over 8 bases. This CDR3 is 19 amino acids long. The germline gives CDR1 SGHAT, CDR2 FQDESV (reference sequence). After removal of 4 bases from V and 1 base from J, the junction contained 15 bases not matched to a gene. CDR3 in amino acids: CASSSSGGRTDWSYNEQFF. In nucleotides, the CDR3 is TGTGCCAGCAGCTCTTCAGGGGGCCGAACGGATTGGTCCTACAATGAGCAGTTCTTC.

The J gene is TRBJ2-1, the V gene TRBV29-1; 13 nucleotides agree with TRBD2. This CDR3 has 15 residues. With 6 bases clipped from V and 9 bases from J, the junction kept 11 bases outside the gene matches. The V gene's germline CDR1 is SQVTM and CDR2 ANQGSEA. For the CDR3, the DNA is TGCAGCGTCAAGAGGACTAGCGGGAGTTCTGGTGAGCAGTTCTTC. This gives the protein CSVKRTSGSSGEQFF.

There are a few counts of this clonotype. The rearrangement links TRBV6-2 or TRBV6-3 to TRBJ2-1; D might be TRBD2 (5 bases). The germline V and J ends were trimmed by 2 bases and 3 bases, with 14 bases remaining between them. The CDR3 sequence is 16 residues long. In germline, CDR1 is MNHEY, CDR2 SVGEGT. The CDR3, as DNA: TGTGCCAGCAGTTACAGGATAGCGCGCCGCTACAATGAGCAGTTCTTC. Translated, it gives CASSYRIARRYNEQFF.

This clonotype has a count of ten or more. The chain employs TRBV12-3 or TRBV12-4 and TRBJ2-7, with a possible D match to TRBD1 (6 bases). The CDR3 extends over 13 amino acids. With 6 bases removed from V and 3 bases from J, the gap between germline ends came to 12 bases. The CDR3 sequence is CASRRDTFYEQYF. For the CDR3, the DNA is TGTGCCAGCAGGAGGGACACCTTCTACGAGCAGTACTTC.

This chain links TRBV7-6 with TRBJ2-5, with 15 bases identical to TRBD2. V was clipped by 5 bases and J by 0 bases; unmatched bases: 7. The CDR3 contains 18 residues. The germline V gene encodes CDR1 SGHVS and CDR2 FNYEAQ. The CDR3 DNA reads TGTGCCAGCAGCCCAACCGGGACTAGCGGGGGGTACCAAGAGACCCAGTACTTC. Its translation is CASSPTGTSGGYQETQYF.

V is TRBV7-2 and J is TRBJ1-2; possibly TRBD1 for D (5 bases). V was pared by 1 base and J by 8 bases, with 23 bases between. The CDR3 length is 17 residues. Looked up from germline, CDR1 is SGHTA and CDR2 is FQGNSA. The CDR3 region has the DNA TGTGCCAGCAGCTTAGTGGTGTCGGGACGACAAGCGGGAGGCTACACCTTC. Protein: CASSLVVSGRQAGGYTF.

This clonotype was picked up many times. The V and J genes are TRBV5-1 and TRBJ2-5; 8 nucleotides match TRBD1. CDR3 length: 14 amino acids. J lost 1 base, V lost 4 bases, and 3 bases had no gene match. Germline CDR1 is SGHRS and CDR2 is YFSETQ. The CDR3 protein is CASSRGQGQETQYF. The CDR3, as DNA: TGCGCCAGCAGCAGAGGACAGGGCCAAGAGACCCAGTACTTC.

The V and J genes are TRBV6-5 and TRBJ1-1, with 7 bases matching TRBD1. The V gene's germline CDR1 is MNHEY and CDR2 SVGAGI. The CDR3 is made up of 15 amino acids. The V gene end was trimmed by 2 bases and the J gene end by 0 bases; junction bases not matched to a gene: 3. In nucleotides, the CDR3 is TGTGCCAGCAGTTACGAGAGGGGGCTGAACACTGAAGCTTTCTTT. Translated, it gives CASSYERGLNTEAFF.

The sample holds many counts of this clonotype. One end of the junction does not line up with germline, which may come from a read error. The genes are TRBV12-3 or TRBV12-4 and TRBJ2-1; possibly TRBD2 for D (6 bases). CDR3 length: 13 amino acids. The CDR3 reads CASSVAVYNEQFF. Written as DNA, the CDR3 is TGTGCCAGCAGTGTAGCGGTATACAATGAGCAGTTCTTC.

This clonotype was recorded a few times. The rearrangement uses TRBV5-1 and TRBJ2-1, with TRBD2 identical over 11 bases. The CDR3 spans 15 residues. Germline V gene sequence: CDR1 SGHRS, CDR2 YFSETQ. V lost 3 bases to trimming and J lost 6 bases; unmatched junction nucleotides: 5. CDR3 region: CASSSGLAEFNEQFF. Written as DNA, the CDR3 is TGCGCCAGCAGCTCGGGACTAGCGGAGTTCAATGAGCAGTTCTTC.

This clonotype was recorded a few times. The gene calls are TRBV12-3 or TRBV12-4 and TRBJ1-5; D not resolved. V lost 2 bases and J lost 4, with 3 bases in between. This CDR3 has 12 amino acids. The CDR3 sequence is CASSLYNQPQHF. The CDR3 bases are TGTGCCAGCAGTTTATATAATCAGCCCCAGCATTTT.

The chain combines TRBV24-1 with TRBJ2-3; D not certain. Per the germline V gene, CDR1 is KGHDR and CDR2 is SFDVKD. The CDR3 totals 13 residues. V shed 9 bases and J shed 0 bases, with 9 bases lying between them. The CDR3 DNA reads TGTGCCACCGCAATAGACAGCACAGATACGCAGTATTTT. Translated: CATAIDSTDTQYF.

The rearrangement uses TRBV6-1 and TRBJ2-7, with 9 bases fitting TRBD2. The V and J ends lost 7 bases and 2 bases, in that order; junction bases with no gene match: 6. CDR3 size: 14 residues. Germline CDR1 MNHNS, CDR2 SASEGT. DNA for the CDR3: TGTGCCAGCATTGGGACTAGCAGAACCTACGAGCAGTACTTC. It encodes CASIGTSRTYEQYF.

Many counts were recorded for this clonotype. CDR3 region: CASSFEALAGGNTDTQYF. CDR3 nucleotide sequence: TGCGCCAGCAGCTTTGAAGCCCTAGCGGGAGGGAATACAGATACGCAGTATTTT. The chain is built from TRBV5-1 and TRBJ2-3; 12 positions agree with TRBD2. CDR3 size: 18 residues. Germline V lookup: CDR1 SGHRS, CDR2 YFSETQ. V shed 2 bases and J 3 bases; nucleotides not matched to a gene: 10.